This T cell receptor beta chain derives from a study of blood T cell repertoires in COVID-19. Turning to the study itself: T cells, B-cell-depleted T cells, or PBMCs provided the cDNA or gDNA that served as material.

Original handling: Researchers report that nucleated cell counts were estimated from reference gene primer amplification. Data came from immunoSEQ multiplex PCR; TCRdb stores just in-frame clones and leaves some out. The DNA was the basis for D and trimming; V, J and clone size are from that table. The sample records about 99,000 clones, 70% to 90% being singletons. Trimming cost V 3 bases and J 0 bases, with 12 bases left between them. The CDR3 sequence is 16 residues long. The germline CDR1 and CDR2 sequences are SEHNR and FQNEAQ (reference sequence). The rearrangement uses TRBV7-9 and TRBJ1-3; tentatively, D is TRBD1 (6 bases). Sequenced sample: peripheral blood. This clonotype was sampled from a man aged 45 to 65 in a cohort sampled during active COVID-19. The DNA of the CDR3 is TGTGCCAGCAGCTTTGCCCCAGGGGTCTCTGGAAACACCATATATTTT. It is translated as CASSFAPGVSGNTIYF.